This TCR beta chain was retrieved from a study of blood T cell repertoires in COVID-19. Overall study: Sources were T cells, B-cell-depleted T cells, or PBMCs; the material itself was cDNA or gDNA.

TCRdb keeps only in-frame clones here, not all; method: immunoSEQ multiplex PCR. The sample shows 150,000 to 200,000 clones, about nine tenths of them seen only once. V dropped 5 bases and J dropped 8 bases, with 15 bases sitting between them. The germline CDR1 and CDR2 sequences are SGHVS and FQNEAQ. This CDR3 contains 14 residues. This clone has just one count. The sequence was collected from a woman between 65 and 79 years old with acute or convalescent COVID-19. The V gene is TRBV7-8, the J gene TRBJ1-4, with TRBD1 as a possible D gene (5 bases). Source material: peripheral blood. CDR3 DNA: TGTGCCAGCAGCAAAGAAGGGGCTAGAGAAAAACTGTTTTTT. This translates into CASSKEGAREKLFF.